Listed below are T cell receptor beta chains from one sample, sequenced in a study of blood T cells in healthy people across ages. A single record per CDR3 protein comes from TCRdb applying MiXCR to the 5' RACE reads. The table records around 2 million distinct CDR3 sequences, around 42% of them present only once. The source material was blood. These receptor sequences come from a human donor in good health. The CDR3 runs from the conserved cysteine through the conserved F or W. D genes are given only for firm matches. The size entry is marked missing in some rows and otherwise reads once, few, many or a size class.

TRBV20-1	TRBJ1-4	TRBD1	.	TGCAGTGCTACGACCTTCAACCCGAACAGGGGGCATGATGAAAAACTGTTTTTT	CSATTFNPNRGHDEKLFF
TRBV6-5	TRBJ1-3	.	few	TGTGCCAGCACTATTAACGGGGATGGAAACACCATATATTTT	CASTINGDGNTIYF
TRBV29-1	TRBJ1-5	.	.	TGCAGCGTTGATTTGTGCGTTCAGCCCCAGCATTTT	CSVDLCVQPQHF
TRBV6-6	TRBJ2-5	.	few	TGTGCCAGCAGTTACCCCGGGGAGCGACAAGAGACCCAGTACTTC	CASSYPGERQETQYF
TRBV5-1	TRBJ1-1	.	.	TGCGCCAGCAGCATCCTGGGGGGGGATGAAGCTTTCTTT	CASSILGGDEAFF
TRBV4-2	TRBJ2-1	TRBD1	.	TGTGCCAGCAGCCCTTACGCCGGGACAGGGGTGGAGGATGAGCAGTTCTTC	CASSPYAGTGVEDEQFF
TRBV7-9	TRBJ2-7	TRBD2	.	TGTGCCAGCGGCCCCAAAACGACCCTAGCGGTGTACGAGCAGTACTTC	CASGPKTTLAVYEQYF
TRBV12-3/TRBV12-4	TRBJ1-2	.	.	TGTGCCAGCAACCTAGAGGGGCGAGTATCGAACTATGGCTACACCTTC	CASNLEGRVSNYGYTF
TRBV7-8	TRBJ2-7	.	.	TGTGCCAGCAGCTTATTGTCCATCTCCTACGAGCAGTACTTC	CASSLLSISYEQYF
TRBV5-1	TRBJ2-7	TRBD2	.	TGCGCCAGCATGCGACTAGCGGGAGGGACCCCGGGGGCCTACGAGCAGTACTTC	CASMRLAGGTPGAYEQYF
TRBV7-9	TRBJ2-1	TRBD1	.	TGTGCCAGCAGCTTTCTCCGGACAGGAAAGGATGAGCAGTTCTTC	CASSFLRTGKDEQFF
TRBV5-1	TRBJ2-7	TRBD1	once	TGCGCCAGCAGCTGGGGGACAGGGGGGAACTGCGAGCAGTACTTC	CASSWGTGGNCEQYF
TRBV29-1	TRBJ2-2	.	few	TGCAGCGTCCAGGGACCCGGGGAGCTGTTTTTT	CSVQGPGELFF
TRBV4-1	TRBJ2-5	.	.	TGCGCCAGCAGCCAAGCAGGGAATAAAGAGACCCAGTACTTC	CASSQAGNKETQYF
TRBV29-1	TRBJ1-2	.	few	TGCAGCGGAGGAGACCCTCAGGGGATTAACTATGGCTACACCTTC	CSGGDPQGINYGYTF
TRBV5-1	TRBJ1-5	.	many	TGCGCCAGCAGCCCGGACAGCTATCAGCCCCAGCATTTT	CASSPDSYQPQHF
TRBV29-1	TRBJ1-1	.	.	TGCAGCGTTGAAAGGGGGGAGAGTGAAGCTTTCTTT	CSVERGESEAFF
TRBV4-2	TRBJ2-1	.	.	TGTGCCAGCAGCCAAGATCGAACCCTAAATGAGCAGTTCTTC	CASSQDRTLNEQFF
TRBV5-5	TRBJ1-1	.	.	TGTGCCAGCAGTTCGAGCATAGGCACTGAAGCTTTCTTT	CASSSSIGTEAFF
TRBV2	TRBJ1-5	.	few	TGTGCCAGCAGTGACACCTACAGGGTGGGTCAGCCCCAGCATTTT	CASSDTYRVGQPQHF
TRBV5-6	TRBJ2-1	.	.	TGTGCCAGCAGCTTGGATGAGGGGGTGAAGTACAATGAGCAGTTCTTC	CASSLDEGVKYNEQFF
TRBV7-2	TRBJ2-1	TRBD1	.	TGTGCCAGCAGCTTTGACAGGGTCTACAATGAGCAGTTCTTC	CASSFDRVYNEQFF